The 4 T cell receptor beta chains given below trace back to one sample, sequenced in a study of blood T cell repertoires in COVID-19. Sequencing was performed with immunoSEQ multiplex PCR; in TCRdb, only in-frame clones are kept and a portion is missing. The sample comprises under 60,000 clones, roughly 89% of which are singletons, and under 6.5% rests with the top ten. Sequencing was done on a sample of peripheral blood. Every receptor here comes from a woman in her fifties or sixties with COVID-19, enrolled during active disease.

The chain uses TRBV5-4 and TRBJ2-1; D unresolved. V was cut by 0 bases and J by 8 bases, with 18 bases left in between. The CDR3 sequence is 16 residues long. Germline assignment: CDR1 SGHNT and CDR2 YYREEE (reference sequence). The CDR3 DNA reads TGTGCCAGCAGCTTGGATTTTGGGCCCCGTTTCGATGAGCAGTTCTTC. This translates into CASSLDFGPRFDEQFF.

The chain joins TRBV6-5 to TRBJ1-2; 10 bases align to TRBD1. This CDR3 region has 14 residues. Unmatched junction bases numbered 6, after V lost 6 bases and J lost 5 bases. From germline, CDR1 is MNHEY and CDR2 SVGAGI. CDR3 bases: TGTGCCAGCAGCAGGACAGGGGGATGGTATGGCTACACCTTC. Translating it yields CASSRTGGWYGYTF.

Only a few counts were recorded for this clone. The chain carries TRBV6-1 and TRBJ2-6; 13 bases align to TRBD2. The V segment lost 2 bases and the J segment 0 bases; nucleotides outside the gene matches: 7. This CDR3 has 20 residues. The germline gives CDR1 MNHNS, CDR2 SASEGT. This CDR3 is CASSEYLGLAGISGANVLTF. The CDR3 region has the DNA TGTGCCAGCAGTGAATACCTGGGACTAGCGGGAATCTCTGGGGCCAACGTCCTGACTTTC.

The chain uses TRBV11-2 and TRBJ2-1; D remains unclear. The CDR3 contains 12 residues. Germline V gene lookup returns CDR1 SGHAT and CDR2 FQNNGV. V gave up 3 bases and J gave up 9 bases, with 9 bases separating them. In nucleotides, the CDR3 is TGTGCCAGCAGCTTGGTCTACTTTGAGCAGTTCTTC. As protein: CASSLVYFEQFF.